The T cell receptor beta chain described here comes from a study of T cell responses to AZD1222 COVID-19 vaccine. In regard to this clone: No antigen is known for it.

The CDR3 has 16 amino acids. V was clipped by 3 bases and J by 0 bases, with 14 bases between them. The germline V gene has CDR1 MDHEN and CDR2 SYDVKM. Broader study findings: CD4 TCRs associated with vaccination spanned spike, dominating at 160-218 and 743-854. Spike-specific TCR breadth and depth rose after two AZD1222 doses. Clonal diversity was possibly underestimated, and white British individuals and females predominated among donors.

Clones were sequenced by immunoSEQ multiplex PCR, and TCRdb holds only the in-frame ones, with some missing. This table holds 77,000 or so clones, under 95% found once. The sequenced sample was peripheral blood, obtained 28 days after the second AZD1222 dose. This chain connects TRBV28 to TRBJ1-2; a possible D gene is TRBD1 (6 bases). This TCR came from an adult who received the AZD1222 COVID-19 vaccine. In DNA, the CDR3 is TGTGCCAGCAGTTTGGGCGGGGGCAGGGCTAACTATGGCTACACCTTC. This codes for CASSLGGGRANYGYTF.